Presented here are 6 T cell receptor beta chains from one specimen sequenced in a study of cytomegalovirus exposure and HLA in healthy donors (dated by TCRdb to 2017 to 2019). The method was the immunoSEQ multiplex PCR assay. For the multiplex PCR, a mixture combining 60 forward primers for TCR Vbeta segments and 13 reverse primers for TCR Jbeta segments was used. Here the immuneACCESS table is served through TCRdb, limited to in-frame sequences with V and J called. Missing clones are a known gap in these copies; in checked studies unresolved V genes cover under half, and the rest lacks a known reason. The sample table lists roughly 140,000 clones, 78% of them with a count of one. The biggest ten clones account for about 2.5% of the sample. The sample comprised PBMCs. These receptors came from a male donor in good health and CMV-seronegative.

The J gene is TRBJ2-1, the V gene TRBV5-4; 10 nucleotides align to TRBD2. The CDR3 loop spans 15 amino acids. Per the germline V gene, CDR1 is SGHNT and CDR2 is YYREEE (reference sequence). V gave up 0 bases and J gave up 7 bases; unmatched junction bases: 4. The CDR3, as DNA: TGTGCCAGCAGCTTGGGGCTAGCGGGAGTTAATGAGCAGTTCTTC. Translation: CASSLGLAGVNEQFF.

The V call is TRBV29-1, the J call TRBJ2-1; TRBD2 aligns across 11 bases. The CDR3 extends over 14 amino acids. The V gene's germline CDR1 is SQVTM and CDR2 ANQGSEA. The V gene end was trimmed by 5 bases and the J gene end by 10 bases; junction bases not matched to a gene: 10. This chain's CDR3 is CSVLGTSGLREQFF. The CDR3, as DNA: TGCAGCGTTTTGGGGACTAGCGGTCTTAGGGAGCAGTTCTTC.

This chain connects TRBV2 to TRBJ2-5, with 7 bases matching TRBD2. This CDR3 has 13 amino acids. The germline gives CDR1 SNHLY, CDR2 FYNNEI. Trimming removed 7 bases from V and 4 bases from J; junction bases left unmatched: 6. The CDR3 bases are TGTGCCAGCAATAACGGGGGGTTAGAGACCCAGTACTTC. The encoded protein is CASNNGGLETQYF.

The V and J genes are TRBV6-5 and TRBJ1-4, with D perhaps matching TRBD1 (5 bases). The CDR3 totals 15 residues. Germline V lookup: CDR1 MNHEY, CDR2 SVGAGI. Trimming shortened V by 7 bases and J by 7 bases, and 19 bases separated the two germline ends. This chain's CDR3 is CASINGGVRGEKLFF. For the CDR3, the DNA is TGTGCCAGCATCAACGGGGGGGTCCGGGGTGAAAAACTGTTTTTT.

The rearrangement uses TRBV5-4 and TRBJ2-3, with 9 bases matching TRBD2. The trim removed 0 bases at V and 9 bases at J, leaving 8 bases unmatched. CDR1 and CDR2 from the germline V gene are SGHNT and YYREEE (reference sequence). The CDR3 is made up of 15 amino acids. The CDR3 region has the DNA TGTGCCAGCAGCTTGGTCAGGGCGGGGGGGAAGACGCAGTATTTT. Amino acid sequence: CASSLVRAGGKTQYF.

The rearrangement links TRBV9 to TRBJ1-2; D gene uncertain. CDR3 length: 12 amino acids. Trimming removed 10 bases from V and 4 bases from J, with 14 bases in between. CDR1 is SGDLS, CDR2 YYNGEE, per germline. Here the CDR3 reads CASRTRAYGYTF. The DNA of the CDR3 is TGTGCCTCCAGGACTAGGGCCTATGGCTACACCTTC.